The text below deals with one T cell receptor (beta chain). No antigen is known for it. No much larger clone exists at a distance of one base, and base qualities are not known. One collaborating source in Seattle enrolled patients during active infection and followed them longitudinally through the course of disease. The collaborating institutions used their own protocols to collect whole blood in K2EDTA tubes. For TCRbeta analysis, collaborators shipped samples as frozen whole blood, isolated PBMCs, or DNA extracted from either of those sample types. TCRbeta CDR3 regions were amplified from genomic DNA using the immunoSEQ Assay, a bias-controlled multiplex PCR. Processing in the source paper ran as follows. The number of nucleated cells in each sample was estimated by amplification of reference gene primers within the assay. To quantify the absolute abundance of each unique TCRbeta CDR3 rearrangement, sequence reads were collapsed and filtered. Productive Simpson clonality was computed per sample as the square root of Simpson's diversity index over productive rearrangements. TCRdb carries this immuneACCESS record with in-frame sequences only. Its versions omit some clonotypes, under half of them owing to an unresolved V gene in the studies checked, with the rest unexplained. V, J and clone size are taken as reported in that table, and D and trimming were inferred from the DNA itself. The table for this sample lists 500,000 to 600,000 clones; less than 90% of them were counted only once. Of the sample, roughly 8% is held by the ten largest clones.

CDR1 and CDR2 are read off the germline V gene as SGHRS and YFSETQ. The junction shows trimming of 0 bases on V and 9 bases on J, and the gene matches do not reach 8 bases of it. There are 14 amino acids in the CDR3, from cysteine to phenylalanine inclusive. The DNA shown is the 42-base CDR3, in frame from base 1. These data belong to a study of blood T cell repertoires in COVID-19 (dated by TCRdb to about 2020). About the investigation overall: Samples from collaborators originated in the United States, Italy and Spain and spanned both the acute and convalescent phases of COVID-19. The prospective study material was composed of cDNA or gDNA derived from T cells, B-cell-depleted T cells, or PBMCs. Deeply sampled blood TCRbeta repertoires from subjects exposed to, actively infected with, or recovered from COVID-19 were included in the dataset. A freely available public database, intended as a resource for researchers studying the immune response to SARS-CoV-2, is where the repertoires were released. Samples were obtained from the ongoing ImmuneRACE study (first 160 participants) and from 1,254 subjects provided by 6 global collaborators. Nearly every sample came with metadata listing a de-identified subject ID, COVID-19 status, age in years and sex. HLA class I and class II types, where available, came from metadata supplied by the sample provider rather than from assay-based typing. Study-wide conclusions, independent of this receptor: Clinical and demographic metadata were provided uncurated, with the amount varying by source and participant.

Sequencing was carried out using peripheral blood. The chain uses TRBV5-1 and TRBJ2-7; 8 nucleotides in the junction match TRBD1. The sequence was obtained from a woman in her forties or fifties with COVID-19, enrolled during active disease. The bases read TGCGCCAGCAGCTTGGGACAGGGGATCATGGGGCAGTACTTC. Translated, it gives CASSLGQGIMGQYF.